The clone carrying this T cell receptor (beta chain) has just a few counts. The sample originates from a study of blood T cells in healthy people across ages. A sample-barcoded 5' primer and a J-beta primer mix were used in a second PCR of about 7 to 12 cycles. TCRdb passed the 5' RACE reads through MiXCR, listing each CDR3 protein once. The data show about 640,000 distinct CDR3 sequences, roughly 53% seen once. CDR3 length: 14 residues. CDR1 DFQATT and CDR2 SNEGSKA come from the germline V gene (reference sequence). Trimming removed 3 bases at V and 2 bases at J, with 13 bases between. The chain employs TRBV20-1 and TRBJ2-5; D unresolved. Material for sequencing was blood. This receptor was taken from a man aged 55 to 70 in good health. The DNA for the CDR3 is TGCAGTGCTAGTATCTGGGGTAGGCAAGAGACCCAGTACTTC. Protein: CSASIWGRQETQYF.